One and the same sample provided the 24 T cell receptor beta chains below, sequenced in a study of control samples from healthy donors and cancer patients. Only in-frame clones appear in the TCRdb table, and some are missing; sequencing was by immunoSEQ multiplex PCR. The sample consists of 20,000 to 25,000 clones, around 84% of them appearing once. The sequenced sample consisted of PBMCs. The receptors shown here come from a man aged 55 to 70 with colorectal cancer.

This clone was counted once. This chain links TRBV7-8 with TRBJ1-1; possible D gene TRBD1, 6 bases. Per germline, CDR1 SGHVS and CDR2 FQNEAQ. This CDR3 has 13 amino acids. The V gene lost 4 bases and the J gene lost 1 base, with 7 bases spanning the gap. CDR3 sequence: CASSWDKNTEAFF. The CDR3, as DNA: TGTGCCAGCAGCTGGGACAAGAACACTGAAGCTTTCTTT.

The chain carries TRBV19 and TRBJ2-6, with D possibly TRBD1 on 6 matching bases. V was clipped by 4 bases and J by 5 bases, with 15 bases between them. Germline V gives CDR1 LNHDA, CDR2 SQIVND (reference sequence). CDR3 length: 16 residues. CDR3 coding DNA: TGTGCCAGTAGTAGCCCACAGGGTACTCGGGCCAACGTCCTGACTTTC. Its protein is CASSSPQGTRANVLTF. The entire variable domain, with the rest obtained from reference TRBV19 and TRBJ2-6, is as follows: DGGITQSPKYLFRKEGQNVTLSCEQNLNHDAMYWYRQDPGQGLRLIYYSQIVNDFQKGDIAEGYSVSREKKESFPLTVTSAQKNPTAFYLCASSSPQGTRANVLTFGAGSRLTVL.

The rearrangement links TRBV7-9 to TRBJ1-2, with a possible D match to TRBD1 (5 bases). This CDR3 spans 14 amino acids. V was shortened by 1 base and J by 2 bases, with 8 bases between the two germline ends. Per the germline V gene, CDR1 is SEHNR and CDR2 is FQNEAQ (reference sequence). CDR3 loop: CASSLGQLNYGYTF. The CDR3 coding sequence is TGTGCCAGCAGCTTAGGACAGCTCAACTATGGCTACACCTTC.

The chain links TRBV5-4 to TRBJ1-1; perhaps TRBD1 as D (6 bases). The germline CDR1 and CDR2 sequences are SGHNT and YYREEE (reference sequence). V shed 2 bases and J shed 0 bases, with 11 bases lying between them. This CDR3 comprises 15 residues. CDR3 nucleotide sequence: TGTGCCAGCAGCTTCCCGGGACATATGAACACTGAAGCTTTCTTT. This encodes CASSFPGHMNTEAFF.

V usage is TRBV3-1 (or the pseudogene TRBV3-2) and J usage is TRBJ1-5; 8 positions match TRBD1. This CDR3 comprises 15 residues. The germline V gene encodes CDR1 LGHDT and CDR2 YNNKEL (reference sequence). J lost 8 bases, V lost 2 bases, and 8 bases had no gene match. For the CDR3, the DNA is TGTGCCAGCAGCCAATCCCCAGGGGGCGAAAAGCCCCAGCATTTT. Translation: CASSQSPGGEKPQHF.

The V gene is TRBV9, the J gene TRBJ1-3; D is ambiguous. Germline CDR1 and CDR2: SGDLS and YYNGEE. This CDR3 comprises 15 residues. V lost 0 bases and J 0 bases, leaving 7 bases between the germline ends. CDR3 protein: CASSVETGSGNTIYF. In DNA, the CDR3 is TGTGCCAGCAGCGTAGAAACGGGCTCTGGAAACACCATATATTTT.

This chain uses TRBV27 with TRBJ2-1; D unclear. The CDR3 totals 12 residues. Trimming cost V 6 bases and J 5 bases, with 8 bases left between them. The germline gives CDR1 MNHEY, CDR2 SMNVEV (reference sequence). CDR3: CASRLRDNEQFF. The CDR3 nucleotides are TGTGCCAGCAGGTTAAGAGACAATGAGCAGTTCTTC.

The chain has TRBV19 and TRBJ2-5; TRBD1 is a possible D gene (6 bases). Germline V CDR1 and CDR2: LNHDA, SQIVND (reference sequence). Between the trimmed V and J ends, which lost 5 bases and 3 bases, there was a span of 10 bases. There are 13 residues in the CDR3. CDR3 sequence (DNA): TGTGCCAGTAGTGTACGGACAGAAGAGACCCAGTACTTC. It encodes CASSVRTEETQYF.

The rearrangement uses TRBV2 and TRBJ2-1; D unclear. The germline V and J ends were trimmed by 0 bases and 5 bases, with 11 bases remaining between them. Looked up from germline, CDR1 is SNHLY and CDR2 is FYNNEI. The CDR3 sequence is 15 residues long. CDR3 protein: CASSEAVAGNNEQFF. In DNA, the CDR3 is TGTGCCAGCAGTGAAGCGGTGGCAGGAAACAATGAGCAGTTCTTC.

This clone was seen more than once but under ten times. The chain has TRBV3-1 (or the pseudogene TRBV3-2) and TRBJ1-2; TRBD1 is a possible D gene (5 bases). The germline V gene has CDR1 LGHDT and CDR2 YNNKEL (reference sequence). This CDR3 region has 12 residues. Between the trimmed V and J ends, which lost 1 base and 8 bases, there was a span of 8 bases. CDR3 residues: CASSQGEGGYTF. CDR3 nucleotides: TGTGCCAGCAGCCAAGGGGAGGGGGGCTACACCTTC.

In DNA form, the CDR3 reads TGTGCCATCAGTGACCTAGCGGGGGGGCCCACTGACACAGATACGCAGTATTTT. The encoded protein is CAISDLAGGPTDTDTQYF. The rearrangement links TRBV10-3 to TRBJ2-3, with 12 bases matching TRBD2. Germline V gene lookup returns CDR1 ENHRY and CDR2 SYGVKD. This CDR3 region has 18 residues. V shed 3 bases, J shed 2 bases, and the junction held 9 bases outside the gene matches.

This clone was seen only a few times. The chain has TRBV9 and TRBJ1-2, with D uncertain. Trimming left V 0 bases short and J 4 bases short, with 10 bases between. Per germline, CDR1 SGDLS and CDR2 YYNGEE. The CDR3 covers 14 residues. CDR3 region: CASSVDPDSYGYTF. The DNA of the CDR3 is TGTGCCAGCAGCGTAGACCCGGACTCCTATGGCTACACCTTC.

The chain links TRBV9 to TRBJ2-1; possible D gene TRBD2, 5 bases. This CDR3 is built from 16 residues. Between the trimmed V and J ends, which lost 0 bases and 0 bases, there was a span of 10 bases. The germline CDR1 and CDR2 sequences are SGDLS and YYNGEE. The CDR3 sequence is CASSVGVGGSYNEQFF. CDR3 DNA: TGTGCCAGCAGCGTAGGAGTCGGAGGCTCCTACAATGAGCAGTTCTTC.

There are a few counts of this clone. The chain combines TRBV27 with TRBJ1-1; no firm D call. The CDR3 is 14 residues long. Germline lookup yields CDR1 MNHEY and CDR2 SMNVEV (reference sequence). V was shortened by 2 bases and J by 2 bases, with 9 bases between the two germline ends. The CDR3 region has the DNA TGTGCCAGCAGTTTAAACAGAGTTAACACTGAAGCTTTCTTT. It is translated as CASSLNRVNTEAFF.

This clone was detected only a few times. The rearrangement joins TRBV11-1 to TRBJ1-1; TRBD1 might be the D (6 bases). Germline V lookup: CDR1 SGHAT, CDR2 FQDESV (reference sequence). V was clipped by 4 bases and J by 2 bases, with 11 bases between them. The CDR3 runs 14 residues. The CDR3 DNA reads as TGTGCCAGCAGCTCGGTAGGGGGAAACACTGAAGCTTTCTTT. Its protein is CASSSVGGNTEAFF.

The chain employs TRBV4-1 and TRBJ2-3, with D maybe TRBD2 (6 bases). Trimming cost V 2 bases and J 2 bases, with 17 bases left between them. Per germline, CDR1 MGHRA and CDR2 YSYEKL. This CDR3 has 17 residues. DNA of the CDR3: TGCGCCAGCAGCCAAACTCGCCGGGGGATCTCCACAGATACGCAGTATTTT. This encodes CASSQTRRGISTDTQYF.

This clone was observed a handful of times. The rearrangement links TRBV5-4 to TRBJ2-3; the match to TRBD2 covers 10 bases. The J segment lost 7 bases and the V segment lost 4 bases, leaving 6 bases of the junction unmatched. There are 14 residues in the CDR3. CDR1 is SGHNT and CDR2 is YYREEE in the germline V gene (reference sequence). CDR3 amino acids: CASSQAGGQYTQYF. CDR3 nucleotides: TGTGCCAGCAGCCAAGCGGGGGGGCAATATACGCAGTATTTT.

DNA of the CDR3: TGCGCCAGCAGACTAGGACTAGCGGGGGGGTTTTTGGGGACAGATACGCAGTATTTT. Translating it yields CASRLGLAGGFLGTDTQYF. This chain connects TRBV4-1 to TRBJ2-3; 15 bases map to TRBD2. In germline, CDR1 is MGHRA, CDR2 YSYEKL. Unmatched junction bases numbered 13, after V lost 6 bases and J lost 3 bases. The CDR3 spans 19 residues.

The rearrangement joins TRBV24-1 to TRBJ1-5; the match to TRBD1 covers 10 bases. V was pared by 7 bases and J by 7 bases, with 12 bases of the junction left unmatched. This CDR3 has 16 amino acids. The V gene's germline CDR1 is KGHDR and CDR2 SFDVKD. As DNA, the CDR3 is TGTGCCACCAGCCCCCGGGACAGGGGTTCTGGGCAGCCCCAGCATTTT. Encoded protein: CATSPRDRGSGQPQHF.

V usage is TRBV4-3 and J usage is TRBJ2-6; D gene unclear. Trimming removed 0 bases at V and 0 bases at J, with 12 bases between. The CDR3 has 18 residues. The V gene's germline CDR1 is LGHNA and CDR2 YSLEER. CDR3 nucleotides: TGCGCCAGCAGCCAAGATGGGGTCGCGCTCTCTGGGGCCAACGTCCTGACTTTC. Its protein is CASSQDGVALSGANVLTF.

The chain couples TRBV6-2 or TRBV6-3 to TRBJ2-7; D possibly corresponds to TRBD2 (6 bases). Germline CDR1 and CDR2: MNHEY and SVGEGT. The V and J ends lost 5 bases and 0 bases respectively, with 11 bases between them. The CDR3 contains 14 residues. CDR3 sequence reads: CASSPGGSSYEQYV. The CDR3 bases are TGTGCCAGCAGTCCCGGGGGTAGCTCCTACGAGCAGTACGTC.

The rearrangement joins TRBV5-1 to TRBJ1-2, with D possibly being TRBD1 (5 bases). CDR3 size: 14 residues. From germline, CDR1 is SGHRS and CDR2 YFSETQ. Trimming left V 4 bases short and J 0 bases short, with 10 bases between. The CDR3 reads CASSGGSANYGYTF. Here the CDR3 DNA reads TGCGCCAGCAGCGGGGGATCGGCTAACTATGGCTACACCTTC.

The V gene is TRBV10-3, the J gene TRBJ1-3; possibly TRBD1 for D (6 bases). V lost 4 bases and J 4 bases, leaving 14 bases between the germline ends. CDR3 length equals 15 residues. Looked up from germline, CDR1 is ENHRY and CDR2 is SYGVKD. As DNA, the CDR3 is TGTGCCATCAGTGCGTCCGGGACAATGGGAAACACCATATATTTT. The encoded protein is CAISASGTMGNTIYF.

The chain recombines TRBV23-1 with TRBJ1-3, with unresolved D. TRBV23-1 is recorded as an ORF, its role being uncertain. V dropped 8 bases and J dropped 0 bases, with 11 bases sitting between them. CDR3 size: 14 residues. CDR3 sequence: CASFSGFSGNTIYF. Written as DNA, the CDR3 is TGCGCCAGCTTCTCGGGATTCTCTGGAAACACCATATATTTT.